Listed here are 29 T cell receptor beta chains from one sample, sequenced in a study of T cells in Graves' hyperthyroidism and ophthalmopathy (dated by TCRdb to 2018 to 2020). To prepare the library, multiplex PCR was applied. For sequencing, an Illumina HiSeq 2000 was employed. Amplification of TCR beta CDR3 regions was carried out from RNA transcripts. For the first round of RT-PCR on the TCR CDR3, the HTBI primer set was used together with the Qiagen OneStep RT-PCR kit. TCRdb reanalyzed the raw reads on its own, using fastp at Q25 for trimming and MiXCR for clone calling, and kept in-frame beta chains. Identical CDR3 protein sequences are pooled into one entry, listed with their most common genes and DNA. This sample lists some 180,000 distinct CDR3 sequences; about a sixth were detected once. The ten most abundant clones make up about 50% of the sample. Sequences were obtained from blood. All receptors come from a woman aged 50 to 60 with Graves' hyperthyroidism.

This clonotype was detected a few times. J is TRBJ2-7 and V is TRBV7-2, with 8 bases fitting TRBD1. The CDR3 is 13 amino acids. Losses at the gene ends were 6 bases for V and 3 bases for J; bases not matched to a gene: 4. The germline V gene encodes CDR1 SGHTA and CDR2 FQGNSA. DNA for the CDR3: TGTGCCAGCAGTCGGGACAGGTTCTACGAGCAGTACTTC. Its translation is CASSRDRFYEQYF.

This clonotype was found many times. CDR3 in amino acids: CASSLKRKPYNEQFF. CDR3 nucleotides: TGTGCCAGCAGCCTGAAGAGGAAACCGTACAATGAGCAGTTCTTC. The V gene is TRBV3-1, the J gene TRBJ2-1; D call uncertain. Trimming took off 4 bases at V and 4 bases at J, with 14 bases between the two ends. Germline CDR1 reads LGHDT; CDR2 reads YNNKEL (reference sequence). This CDR3 contains 15 residues.

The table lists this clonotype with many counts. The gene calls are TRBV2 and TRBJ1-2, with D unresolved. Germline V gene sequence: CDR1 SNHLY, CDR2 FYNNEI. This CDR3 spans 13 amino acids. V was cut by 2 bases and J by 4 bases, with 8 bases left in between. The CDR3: CASSEQTSYGYTF. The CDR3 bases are TGTGCCAGCAGTGAACAGACGAGCTATGGCTACACCTTC. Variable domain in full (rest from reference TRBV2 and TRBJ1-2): EPEVTQTPSHQVTQMGQEVILRCVPISNHLYFYWYRQILGQKVEFLVSFYNNEISEKSEIFDDQFSVERPDGSNFTLKIRSTKLEDSAMYFCASSEQTSYGYTFGSGTRLTVV.

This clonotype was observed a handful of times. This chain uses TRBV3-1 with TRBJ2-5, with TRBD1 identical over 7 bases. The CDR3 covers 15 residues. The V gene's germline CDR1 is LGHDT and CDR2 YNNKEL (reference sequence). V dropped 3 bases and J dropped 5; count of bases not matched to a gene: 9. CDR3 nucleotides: TGTGCCAGCAGCCACCAAACAGGGGTAGATGAGACCCAGTACTTC. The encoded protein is CASSHQTGVDETQYF.

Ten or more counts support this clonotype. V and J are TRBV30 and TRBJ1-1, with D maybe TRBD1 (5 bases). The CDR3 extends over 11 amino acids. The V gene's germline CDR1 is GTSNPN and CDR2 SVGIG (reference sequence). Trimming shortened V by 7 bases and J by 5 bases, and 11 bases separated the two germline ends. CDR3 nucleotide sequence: TGTGCCTTAAAACGGGGGACTGAAGCTTTCTTT. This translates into CALKRGTEAFF.

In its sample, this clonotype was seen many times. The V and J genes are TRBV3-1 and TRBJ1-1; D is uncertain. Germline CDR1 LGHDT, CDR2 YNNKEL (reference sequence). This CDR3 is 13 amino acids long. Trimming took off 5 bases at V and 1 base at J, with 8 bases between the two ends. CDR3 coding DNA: TGTGCCAGCAGCGCAAGACAGAACACTGAAGCTTTCTTT. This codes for CASSARQNTEAFF.

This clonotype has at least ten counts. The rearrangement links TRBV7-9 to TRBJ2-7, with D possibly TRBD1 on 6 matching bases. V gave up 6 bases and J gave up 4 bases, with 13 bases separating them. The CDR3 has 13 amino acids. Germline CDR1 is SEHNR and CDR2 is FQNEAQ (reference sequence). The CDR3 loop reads CASRGAGSYEQYF. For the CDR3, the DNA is TGTGCCAGCAGGGGGGCAGGGTCATACGAGCAGTACTTC.

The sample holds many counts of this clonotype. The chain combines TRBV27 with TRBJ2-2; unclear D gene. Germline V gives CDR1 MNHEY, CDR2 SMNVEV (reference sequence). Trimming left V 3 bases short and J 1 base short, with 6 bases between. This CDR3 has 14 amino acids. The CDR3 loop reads CASSFGGNTGELFF. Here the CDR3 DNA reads TGTGCCAGCAGTTTTGGCGGGAACACCGGGGAGCTGTTTTTT.

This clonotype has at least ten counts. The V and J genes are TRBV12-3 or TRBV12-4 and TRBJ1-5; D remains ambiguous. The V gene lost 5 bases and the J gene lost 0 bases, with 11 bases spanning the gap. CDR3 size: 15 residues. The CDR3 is CASSGERNSNQPQHF. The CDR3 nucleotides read TGTGCCAGCAGTGGGGAGCGCAATAGCAATCAGCCCCAGCATTTT.

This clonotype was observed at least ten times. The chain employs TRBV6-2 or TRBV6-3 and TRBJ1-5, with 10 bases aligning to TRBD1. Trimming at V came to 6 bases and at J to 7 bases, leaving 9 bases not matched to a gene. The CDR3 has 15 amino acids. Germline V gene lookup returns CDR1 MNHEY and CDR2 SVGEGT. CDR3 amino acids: CASRPTGGRRQPQHF. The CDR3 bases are TGTGCCAGCAGGCCGACAGGGGGCCGGCGGCAGCCCCAGCATTTT.

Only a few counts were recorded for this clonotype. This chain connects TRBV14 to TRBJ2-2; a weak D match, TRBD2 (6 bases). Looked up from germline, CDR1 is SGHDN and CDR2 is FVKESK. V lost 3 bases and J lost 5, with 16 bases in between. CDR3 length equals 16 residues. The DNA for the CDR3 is TGTGCCAGCAGCCACTTGCCAGGGAGGAATACCGGGGAGCTGTTTTTT. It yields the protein CASSHLPGRNTGELFF.

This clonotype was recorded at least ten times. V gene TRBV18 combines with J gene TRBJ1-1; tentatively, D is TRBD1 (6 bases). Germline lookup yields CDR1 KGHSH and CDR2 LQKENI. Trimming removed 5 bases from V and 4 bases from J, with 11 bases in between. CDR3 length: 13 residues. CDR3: CASSGGAGTEAFF. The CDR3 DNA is TGTGCCAGCTCAGGGGGCGCGGGCACTGAAGCTTTCTTT. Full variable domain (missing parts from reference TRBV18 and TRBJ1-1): NAGVMQNPRHLVRRRGQEARLRCSPMKGHSHVYWYRQLPEEGLKFMVYLQKENIIDESGMPKERFSAEFPKEGPSILRIQQVVRGDSAAYFCASSGGAGTEAFFGQGTRLTVV.

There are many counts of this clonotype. CDR3 protein: CASSFAGTPNYGYTF. The CDR3 nucleotides read TGTGCCAGCAGCTTCGCCGGGACACCTAACTATGGCTACACCTTC. The chain couples TRBV7-2 to TRBJ1-2, with D possibly being TRBD1 (6 bases). V gave up 3 bases and J gave up 0 bases, with 11 bases separating them. The CDR3 sequence is 15 residues long. Per the germline V gene, CDR1 is SGHTA and CDR2 is FQGNSA.

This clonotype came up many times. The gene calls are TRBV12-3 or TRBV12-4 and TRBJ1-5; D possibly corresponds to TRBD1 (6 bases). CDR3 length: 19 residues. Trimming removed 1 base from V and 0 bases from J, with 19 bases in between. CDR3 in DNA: TGTGCCAGCAGTTTAGGCGCGGGGGGCCGAGGGGTTAGCAATCAGCCCCAGCATTTT. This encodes CASSLGAGGRGVSNQPQHF.

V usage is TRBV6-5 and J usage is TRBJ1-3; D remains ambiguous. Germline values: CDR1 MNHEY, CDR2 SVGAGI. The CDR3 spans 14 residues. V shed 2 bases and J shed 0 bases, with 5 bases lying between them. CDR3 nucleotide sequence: TGTGCCAGCAGTTACGGAAGCTCTGGAAACACCATATATTTT. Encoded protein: CASSYGSSGNTIYF.

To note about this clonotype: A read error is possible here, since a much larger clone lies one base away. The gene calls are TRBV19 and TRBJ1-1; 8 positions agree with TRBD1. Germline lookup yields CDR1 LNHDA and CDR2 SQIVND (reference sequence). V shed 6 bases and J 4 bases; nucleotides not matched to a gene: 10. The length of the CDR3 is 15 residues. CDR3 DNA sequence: TGTGCCAGTAGGGAAGGACAGGGATTGAGCACTGAAGCTTTCTTT. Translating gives CASREGQGLSTEAFF.

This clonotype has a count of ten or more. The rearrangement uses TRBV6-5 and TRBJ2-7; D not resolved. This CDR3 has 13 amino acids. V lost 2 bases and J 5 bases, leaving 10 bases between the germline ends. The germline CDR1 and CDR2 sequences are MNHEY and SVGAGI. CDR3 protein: CASSYGAPNEQYF. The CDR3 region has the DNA TGTGCCAGCAGTTACGGTGCCCCCAACGAGCAGTACTTC.

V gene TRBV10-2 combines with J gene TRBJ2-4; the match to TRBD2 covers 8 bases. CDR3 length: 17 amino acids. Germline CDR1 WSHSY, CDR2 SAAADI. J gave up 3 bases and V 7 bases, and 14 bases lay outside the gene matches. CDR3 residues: CASTELGTSSYKNIQYF. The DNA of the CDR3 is TGCGCCAGCACAGAACTCGGGACTAGTTCTTACAAAAACATTCAGTACTTC.

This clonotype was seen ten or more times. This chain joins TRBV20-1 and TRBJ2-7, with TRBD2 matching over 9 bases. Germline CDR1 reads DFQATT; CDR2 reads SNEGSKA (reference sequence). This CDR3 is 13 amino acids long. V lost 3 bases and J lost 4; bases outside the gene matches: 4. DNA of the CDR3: TGCAGTGCTAGTGTCCTAGCGGGATACGAGCAGTACTTC. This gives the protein CSASVLAGYEQYF.

The CDR3 reads CASSLPRVPEKLFF. The CDR3 bases are TGTGCCAGCAGCTTGCCCCGGGTTCCGGAAAAACTGTTTTTT. The chain has TRBV7-9 and TRBJ1-4; D is ambiguous. The V and J ends lost 3 bases and 8 bases respectively, with 13 bases between them. The CDR3 totals 14 residues. CDR1 is SEHNR and CDR2 is FQNEAQ in the germline V gene (reference sequence).

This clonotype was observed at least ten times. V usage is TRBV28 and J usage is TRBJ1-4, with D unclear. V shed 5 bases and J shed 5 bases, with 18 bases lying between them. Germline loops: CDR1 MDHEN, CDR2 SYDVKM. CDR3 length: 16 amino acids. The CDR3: CASSAHIGLTNEKLFF. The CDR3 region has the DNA TGTGCCAGCAGTGCCCATATCGGGTTGACAAATGAAAAACTGTTTTTT.

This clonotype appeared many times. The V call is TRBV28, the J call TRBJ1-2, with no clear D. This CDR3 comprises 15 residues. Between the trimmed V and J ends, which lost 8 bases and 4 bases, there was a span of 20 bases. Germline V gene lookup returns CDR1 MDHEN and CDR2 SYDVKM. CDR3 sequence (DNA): TGTGCCAGCCGAGATACGGGGAGAGAGGTCTATGGCTACACCTTC. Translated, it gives CASRDTGREVYGYTF.

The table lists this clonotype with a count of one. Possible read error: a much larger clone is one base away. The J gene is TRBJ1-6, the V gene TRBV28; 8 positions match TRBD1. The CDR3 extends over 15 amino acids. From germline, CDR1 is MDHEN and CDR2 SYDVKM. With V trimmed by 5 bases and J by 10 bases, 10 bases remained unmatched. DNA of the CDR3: TGTGCCAGCAGTGAGTCGGACAGGGAAAACTCACCCCTCCACTTT. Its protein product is CASSESDRENSPLHF. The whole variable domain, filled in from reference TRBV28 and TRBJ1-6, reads DVKVTQSSRYLVKRTGEKVFLECVQDMDHENMFWYRQDPGLGLRLIYFSYDVKMKEKGDIPEGYSVSREKKERFSLILESASTNQTSMYLCASSESDRENSPLHFGNGTRLTVT.

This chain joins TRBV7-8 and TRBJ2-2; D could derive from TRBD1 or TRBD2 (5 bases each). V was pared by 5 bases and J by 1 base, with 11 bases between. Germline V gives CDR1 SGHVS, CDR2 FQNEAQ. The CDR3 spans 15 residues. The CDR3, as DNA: TGTGCCAGCAGCCCCGGGGCGAGGAACACCGGGGAGCTGTTTTTT. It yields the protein CASSPGARNTGELFF.

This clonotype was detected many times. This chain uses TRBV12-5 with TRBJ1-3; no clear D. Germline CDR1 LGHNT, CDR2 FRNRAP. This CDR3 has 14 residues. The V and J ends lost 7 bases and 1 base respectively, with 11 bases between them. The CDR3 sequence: CASAPFVSGNTIYF. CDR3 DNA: TGTGCTAGTGCCCCATTTGTATCTGGAAACACCATATATTTT. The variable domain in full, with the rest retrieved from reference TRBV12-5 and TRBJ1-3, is DARVTQTPRHKVTEMGQEVTMRCQPILGHNTVFWYRQTMMQGLELLAYFRNRAPLDDSGMPKDRFSAEMPDATLATLKIQPSEPRDSAVYFCASAPFVSGNTIYFGEGSWLTVV.

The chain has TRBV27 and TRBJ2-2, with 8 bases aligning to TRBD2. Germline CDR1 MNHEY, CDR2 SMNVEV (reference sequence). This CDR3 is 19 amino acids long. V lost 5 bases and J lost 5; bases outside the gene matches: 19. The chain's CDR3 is CASSPRGGEGLLWTGELFF. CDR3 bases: TGTGCCAGCAGTCCCCGGGGGGGGGAGGGCCTCTTATGGACCGGGGAGCTGTTTTTT.

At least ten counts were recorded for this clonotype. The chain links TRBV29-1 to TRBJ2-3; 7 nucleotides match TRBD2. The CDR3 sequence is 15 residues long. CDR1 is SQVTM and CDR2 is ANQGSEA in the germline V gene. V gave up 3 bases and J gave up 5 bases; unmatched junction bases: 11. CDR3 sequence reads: CSVDPGAGAVDTQYF. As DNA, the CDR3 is TGCAGCGTTGACCCAGGCGCGGGAGCCGTAGATACGCAGTATTTT.

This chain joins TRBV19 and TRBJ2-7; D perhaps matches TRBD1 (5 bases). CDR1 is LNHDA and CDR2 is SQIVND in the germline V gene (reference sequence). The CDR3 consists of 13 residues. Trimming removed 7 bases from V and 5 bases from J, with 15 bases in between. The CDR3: CASTDIADHEQYF. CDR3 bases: TGTGCCAGTACGGACATAGCCGATCACGAGCAGTACTTC.

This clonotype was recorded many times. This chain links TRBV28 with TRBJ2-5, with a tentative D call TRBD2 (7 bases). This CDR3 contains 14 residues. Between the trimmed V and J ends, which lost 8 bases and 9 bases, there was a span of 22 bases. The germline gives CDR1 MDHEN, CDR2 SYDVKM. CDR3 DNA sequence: TGTGCCAGCTGTGAATTGGGGGGGCTCCCCTCCCAGTACTTC. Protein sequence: CASCELGGLPSQYF.